Described below is a single T cell receptor beta chain sequence and its context. Its target is not known. Clones were sequenced by immunoSEQ multiplex PCR, and TCRdb holds only the in-frame ones, with some missing. The repertoire holds about 1.1 million clones, with 70% to 80% as singletons. These data belong to a study of shared clonotypes between healthy human individuals. Notes on the study in general: Memory subsets had estimated richness that was generally smaller than that of naive subsets.

Sequencing was carried out using memory CD4+ T cells from PBMCs. Described subset: CD45RA-negative fraction. This TCR was recovered from a man between 18 and 35 years old in good health. Some clones in this sample may be carry-over from other donors' samples.

The CDR3 spells CASSLVGEYEQYF. The CDR3 nucleotides are TGTGCCAGCAGCCTGGTGGGGGAATACGAGCAGTACTTC. The rearrangement links TRBV28 to TRBJ2-7; D might be TRBD1 or TRBD2, each matching 5 bases. Germline-derived CDR1 and CDR2 are MDHEN and SYDVKM. This CDR3 is built from 13 residues. Trimming removed 6 bases at V and 4 bases at J, with 13 bases between.